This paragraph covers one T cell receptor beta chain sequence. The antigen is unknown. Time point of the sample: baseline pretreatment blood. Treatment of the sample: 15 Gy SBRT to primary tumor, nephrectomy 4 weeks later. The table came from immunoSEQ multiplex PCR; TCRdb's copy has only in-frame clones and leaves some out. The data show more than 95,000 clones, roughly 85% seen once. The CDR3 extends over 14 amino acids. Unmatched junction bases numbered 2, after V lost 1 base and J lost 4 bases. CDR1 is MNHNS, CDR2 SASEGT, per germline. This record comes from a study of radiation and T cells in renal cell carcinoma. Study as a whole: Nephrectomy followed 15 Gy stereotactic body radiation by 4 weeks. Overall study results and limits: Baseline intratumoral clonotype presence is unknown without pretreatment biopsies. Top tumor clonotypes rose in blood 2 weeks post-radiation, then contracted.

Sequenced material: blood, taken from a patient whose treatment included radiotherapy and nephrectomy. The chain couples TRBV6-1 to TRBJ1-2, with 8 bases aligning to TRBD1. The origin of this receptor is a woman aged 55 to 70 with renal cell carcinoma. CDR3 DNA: TGTGCCAGCAGTGAAGGGACAGGGACCTATGGCTACACCTTC. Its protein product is CASSEGTGTYGYTF.